This is a list of T cell receptor beta chains from one sample in a study of OX40 agonist ivuxolimab in advanced cancers. TCRdb keeps only in-frame clones here, not all; method: immunoSEQ multiplex PCR. Of tens of thousands of clones listed, almost 90% are singletons. The starting material was CD4+ or CD8+ T cells sorted from blood, obtained in a trial of the OX40 agonist ivuxolimab. The source of these receptors is an adult with an advanced solid tumor such as melanoma, head and neck, liver or kidney cancer. Both conserved end residues are part of each CDR3. The D gene is left open where the match is weak. Size is omitted from some rows. Given values are once, few, many or a class for expanded clones.

V gene	D gene	clone size	J gene	CDR3 DNA	CDR3 protein
TRBV21-1	.	.	TRBJ2-2	TGTGCCAGCAGCAAACCGGAGCGGGAGGGCCCAACCGGGGAGCTGTTTTTT	CASSKPEREGPTGELFF
TRBV28	.	.	TRBJ2-5	TGTGCCAGCAGTTTGGGTACCCCTGGGGGGACCCAGTACTTC	CASSLGTPGGTQYF
TRBV28	.	.	TRBJ2-5	TGTGCCAGCAGTCCAAAGTCATGGTTCCAAGAGACCCAGTACTTC	CASSPKSWFQETQYF
TRBV7-9	.	.	TRBJ1-4	TGTGCCAGCAGCCCACGACAGGCGAAAAATGAAAAACTGTTTTTT	CASSPRQAKNEKLFF
TRBV10-3	.	.	TRBJ2-5	TGTGCCATCAGTGAGTCTCGACAGCGCATGGAGACCCAGTACTTC	CAISESRQRMETQYF
TRBV1	.	.	TRBJ2-7	TGCACCAGCAGCCACGCTACGGGGCCCGGGGGAGAGCAGTACTTC	CTSSHATGPGGEQYF
TRBV28	.	few	TRBJ1-1	TGTGCCAGCAGTTTCAGACAGTTGAACACTGAAGCTTTCTTT	CASSFRQLNTEAFF
TRBV7-8	.	.	TRBJ1-1	TGTGCCAGCAGCCGGGTGAACACTGAAGCTTTCTTT	CASSRVNTEAFF
TRBV7-6	.	few	TRBJ2-2	TGTGCCAGCAGCTCCCTGGGGGGCACCGGGGAGCTGTTTTTT	CASSSLGGTGELFF
TRBV7-8	TRBD1	.	TRBJ2-1	TGTGCCAGCAGCTTAAAGTTATCAGGGGGAACCTACAATGAGCAGTTCTTC	CASSLKLSGGTYNEQFF